This T cell receptor beta chain was obtained from a study of control samples from healthy donors and cancer patients. The germline V gene has CDR1 SGHNT and CDR2 YENEEA. CDR3 length: 17 amino acids. Trimming cost V 3 bases and J 2 bases; bases outside gene matches: 7. Clones were read by immunoSEQ multiplex PCR, and TCRdb kept only the in-frame ones, dropping some. The sample lists 28,000 or so clones; 82% were seen once. Sequencing was done on a sample of PBMCs. The TCR comes from a man in his 60s with colorectal cancer. J is TRBJ1-6 and V is TRBV11-3; 7 bases fit TRBD1. In nucleotides, the CDR3 is TGTGCCAGCAGCTTTGACAGGGAAGGTCCCTATAATTCACCCCTCCACTTT. This encodes CASSFDREGPYNSPLHF.